One and the same sample provided the 19 T cell receptor beta chains below, sequenced in a study of T cell responses to AZD1222 COVID-19 vaccine. The repertoire was sequenced with immunoSEQ multiplex PCR; TCRdb's copy has only in-frame clones and lacks some. The sample includes 85,000 to 130,000 clones, approximately 89% of them seen just once. This material consisted of peripheral blood, taken on day 0 of AZD1222 vaccination. These receptors came from an adult in good health.

The table lists this clone with a count of one. The DNA for the CDR3 is TGTGCCAGCACCCACGGGACAGGGTCCAATCAGCCCCAGCATTTT. Translating it yields CASTHGTGSNQPQHF. The chain links TRBV28 to TRBJ1-5; 9 bases fit TRBD1. The CDR3 has 15 amino acids. The germline V gene has CDR1 MDHEN and CDR2 SYDVKM. V lost 7 bases to trimming and J lost 3 bases; unmatched junction nucleotides: 7.

This clone occurred once. The rearrangement uses TRBV6-1 and TRBJ2-5; D possibly uses TRBD1 or TRBD2 (7 bases each). Germline-derived CDR1 and CDR2 are MNHNS and SASEGT. V gave up 0 bases and J gave up 7 bases, with 12 bases separating them. The CDR3 covers 14 residues. The CDR3 loop is CASSEAVRGGTQYF. The DNA for the CDR3 is TGTGCCAGCAGTGAAGCCGTCAGGGGGGGGACCCAGTACTTC.

V usage is TRBV19 and J usage is TRBJ1-6; D is unresolved. Trimming cost V 7 bases and J 11 bases, with 18 bases left between them. CDR1 and CDR2 from the germline V gene are LNHDA and SQIVND (reference sequence). This CDR3 spans 14 amino acids. The CDR3 nucleotides are TGTGCCAGTACCCTTGACACCGGATGGACACCCCTCCACTTT. This encodes CASTLDTGWTPLHF.

V usage is TRBV5-4 and J usage is TRBJ2-1; TRBD2 is a possible D gene (6 bases). The CDR3 extends over 17 amino acids. Germline V lookup: CDR1 SGHNT, CDR2 YYREEE (reference sequence). Trimming shortened V by 1 base and J by 2 bases, and 16 bases separated the two germline ends. CDR3 DNA: TGTGCCAGCAGCTTGCTTTTACTAGCTGCGACCTACAATGAGCAGTTCTTC. This gives the protein CASSLLLLAATYNEQFF.

This clone has more than one count but fewer than ten. The chain carries TRBV29-1 and TRBJ1-6, with D hard to call. Germline values: CDR1 SQVTM, CDR2 ANQGSEA. This CDR3 has 13 residues. The V gene lost 5 bases and the J gene lost 8 bases, with 13 bases spanning the gap. The CDR3 loop reads CSVRTDGDSPLHF. CDR3 in DNA: TGCAGCGTTAGGACCGATGGAGATTCACCCCTCCACTTT.

J is TRBJ1-5 and V is TRBV19; 10 bases fit TRBD1. With 10 bases clipped from V and 7 bases from J, the junction kept 7 bases outside the gene matches. The CDR3 contains 13 residues. Germline assignment: CDR1 LNHDA and CDR2 SQIVND (reference sequence). The chain's CDR3 is CATGDRGRQPQHF. As DNA, the CDR3 is TGTGCCACCGGGGACAGGGGCAGGCAGCCCCAGCATTTT.

The chain uses TRBV11-2 and TRBJ2-6, with D tentatively TRBD1 (5 bases). Per the germline V gene, CDR1 is SGHAT and CDR2 is FQNNGV. This CDR3 spans 17 amino acids. The V end lost 3 bases, the J end lost 0 bases, and 12 bases lay between the germline ends. CDR3 in amino acids: CASSFRALNSGANVLTF. CDR3 sequence (DNA): TGTGCCAGCAGCTTCAGGGCCCTAAACTCTGGGGCCAACGTCCTGACTTTC.

The chain is built from TRBV6-5 and TRBJ2-3, with 7 bases lining up with TRBD2. After removal of 6 bases from V and 3 bases from J, the junction contained 3 bases not matched to a gene. This CDR3 spans 13 amino acids. The germline V gene has CDR1 MNHEY and CDR2 SVGAGI. For the CDR3, the DNA is TGTGCCAGCAGGGCTAGCGGTACAGATACGCAGTATTTT. Its translation is CASRASGTDTQYF.

This clone has only one observation. The chain couples TRBV2 to TRBJ2-2; perhaps TRBD2 as D (6 bases). The CDR3 sequence is 15 residues long. The ends were cut back, 6 bases at V and 1 base at J, with 12 bases in the middle. Per the germline V gene, CDR1 is SNHLY and CDR2 is FYNNEI. This chain's CDR3 is CASRIGGLNTGELFF. CDR3 nucleotide sequence: TGTGCCAGCAGGATCGGAGGGTTGAACACCGGGGAGCTGTTTTTT.

In its sample, this clone was seen once. The rearrangement uses TRBV7-9 and TRBJ2-7; 9 bases line up with TRBD1. The CDR3 loop spans 14 amino acids. J lost 3 bases, V lost 1 base, and 1 base had no gene match. Germline assignment: CDR1 SEHNR and CDR2 FQNEAQ (reference sequence). This chain's CDR3 is CASSLGGQGYEQYF. DNA for the CDR3: TGTGCCAGCAGCTTAGGGGGACAGGGCTACGAGCAGTACTTC.

V and J are TRBV3-1 (or the pseudogene TRBV3-2) and TRBJ1-1; no definite D call. Trimming removed 1 base from V and 2 bases from J, with 8 bases in between. Germline CDR1 and CDR2: LGHDT and YNNKEL (reference sequence). This CDR3 region has 14 residues. The CDR3 DNA is TGTGCCAGCAGCCAAGTAAGGAGTAACACTGAAGCTTTCTTT. This gives the protein CASSQVRSNTEAFF.

The chain links TRBV7-9 to TRBJ1-5; 7 positions agree with TRBD1. The germline V gene encodes CDR1 SEHNR and CDR2 FQNEAQ (reference sequence). This CDR3 is built from 15 residues. V gave up 5 bases and J gave up 4 bases; unmatched junction bases: 8. The CDR3 DNA is TGTGCCAGCAGCAACGAGGGGGCGATTAATCAGCCCCAGCATTTT. This encodes CASSNEGAINQPQHF.

The V call is TRBV5-6, the J call TRBJ1-5, with D unresolved. Between the trimmed V and J ends, which lost 1 base and 6 bases, there was a span of 14 bases. The germline V gene encodes CDR1 SGHDT and CDR2 YYEEEE. This CDR3 region has 15 residues. In DNA, the CDR3 is TGTGCCAGCAGCTTGTCGGTAGGGTTGTCTCAGCCCCAGCATTTT. This translates into CASSLSVGLSQPQHF.

This chain joins TRBV5-1 and TRBJ2-1, with 9 bases aligning to TRBD1. The junction had 5 bases not matched to a gene; V was cut back by 4 bases and J by 0 bases. Per germline, CDR1 SGHRS and CDR2 YFSETQ. The CDR3 runs 16 residues. Here the CDR3 DNA reads TGCGCCAGCAGCCCCGGACAGGGGAGCTCCTACAATGAGCAGTTCTTC. Translated: CASSPGQGSSYNEQFF.

CDR3 protein: CASLSGQRQNTEAFF. DNA of the CDR3: TGTGCCAGCCTCTCGGGGCAGAGACAGAACACTGAAGCTTTCTTT. This rearrangement joins TRBV7-9 to TRBJ1-1, with D possibly matching TRBD1 (5 bases). CDR1 SEHNR and CDR2 FQNEAQ come from the germline V gene (reference sequence). The CDR3 has 15 amino acids. The germline V and J ends were trimmed by 8 bases and 1 base, with 17 bases remaining between them.

This clone was picked up one time. The chain is built from TRBV29-1 and TRBJ2-7, with D tentatively TRBD1 (6 bases). Trimming left V 6 bases short and J 0 bases short, with 12 bases between. The CDR3 contains 13 residues. From germline, CDR1 is SQVTM and CDR2 ANQGSEA. The CDR3 sequence: CSVRTASSYEQYF. CDR3 nucleotide sequence: TGCAGCGTGCGGACAGCGAGCTCCTACGAGCAGTACTTC.

This clone was recorded only once. The chain links TRBV7-9 to TRBJ1-5; perhaps TRBD1 as D (5 bases). The V gene lost 4 bases and the J gene lost 3 bases, with 13 bases spanning the gap. This CDR3 comprises 15 residues. Looked up from germline, CDR1 is SEHNR and CDR2 is FQNEAQ (reference sequence). The DNA of the CDR3 is TGTGCCAGCAGCTCTACCGACAGTCTCAATCAGCCCCAGCATTTT. It encodes CASSSTDSLNQPQHF.

V usage is TRBV7-2 and J usage is TRBJ1-2; 8 bases fit TRBD1. Germline V lookup: CDR1 SGHTA, CDR2 FQGNSA. The CDR3 loop spans 13 amino acids. V lost 5 bases, J lost 5 bases, and 4 bases stayed unmatched. CDR3 nucleotide sequence: TGTGCCAGCAGCCCAGGGGGCGCGTATGGCTACACCTTC. Residues: CASSPGGAYGYTF.

This sequence joins TRBV4-3 and TRBJ1-1, with unresolved D. The CDR3 is made up of 14 amino acids. V was trimmed by 3 bases and J by 2 bases, leaving 10 bases between them. The germline gives CDR1 LGHNA, CDR2 YSLEER. The DNA of the CDR3 is TGCGCCAGCAGCCACGATCAGGTTAACACTGAAGCTTTCTTT. Amino acids: CASSHDQVNTEAFF.